This record concerns one TCR beta chain sequence. This record belongs to a study of blood T cell repertoires in COVID-19. Turning to the study itself: The United States, Italy and Spain supplied acute and convalescent COVID-19 samples. PBMCs, B-cell-depleted T cells, or T cells were the source of the cDNA or gDNA that made up the material.

Original data processing: Reference gene primer amplification gave estimated nucleated cell counts. Assay: immunoSEQ multiplex PCR; the TCRdb copy retains only in-frame clones and omits some. The D gene and trimming were derived from the DNA, and the V and J assignments and clone size from that table. This sample has roughly 90,000 clones, with roughly 86% found just once. The length of the CDR3 is 14 residues. Germline lookup yields CDR1 SGHAT and CDR2 FQNNGV. V dropped 0 bases and J dropped 2; count of bases not matched to a gene: 1. This sequence joins TRBV11-2 and TRBJ2-7; 7 bases match TRBD1. The sequenced sample was peripheral blood. This TCR derives from a human donor in a cohort sampled during active COVID-19. DNA for the CDR3: TGTGCCAGCAGCTTAGAACAGGGGCCCTACGAGCAGTACTTC. This gives the protein CASSLEQGPYEQYF.